What follows are 32 T cell receptor beta chains derived from one specimen sequenced in a study of blood T cell repertoires in COVID-19. Profiled with immunoSEQ multiplex PCR; TCRdb holds only in-frame clones, not every one. The table lists about 160,000 clones, around 93% of them singletons. What was sequenced was peripheral blood. Receptors originate from a woman between 50 and 59 years old with acute or convalescent COVID-19.

V and J are TRBV3-1 (or the pseudogene TRBV3-2) and TRBJ1-3; 8 bases fit TRBD1. The ends lost 6 bases at V and 6 bases at J; junction bases unmatched: 7. This CDR3 contains 14 residues. Per the germline V gene, CDR1 is LGHDT and CDR2 is YNNKEL (reference sequence). The CDR3 is CASRFQGALNTIYF. The CDR3 DNA follows: TGTGCCAGCAGGTTCCAGGGGGCCCTAAACACCATATATTTT.

J is TRBJ2-2 and V is TRBV15; D ambiguous. Per the germline V gene, CDR1 is LNHNV and CDR2 is YYDKDF (reference sequence). Trimming took 0 bases from V and 3 from J, leaving 5 bases between them. The CDR3 sequence is 14 residues long. The CDR3 DNA sequence: TGTGCCACCAGCAGAGATCTAGACACCGGGGAGCTGTTTTTT. This codes for CATSRDLDTGELFF.

This clone was seen only once. The chain joins TRBV7-9 to TRBJ2-7; 9 bases map to TRBD1. This CDR3 is 15 amino acids long. The germline gives CDR1 SEHNR, CDR2 FQNEAQ (reference sequence). The J segment lost 7 bases and the V segment lost 5 bases, leaving 12 bases of the junction unmatched. The CDR3 region is CASSHAGQGMYEQYF. The CDR3 region has the DNA TGTGCCAGCAGCCACGCGGGACAGGGAATGTATGAGCAGTACTTC.

The chain employs TRBV9 and TRBJ2-1; the match to TRBD1 covers 8 bases. The ends lost 4 bases at V and 0 bases at J; junction bases unmatched: 3. Germline lookup yields CDR1 SGDLS and CDR2 YYNGEE. The CDR3 has 15 residues. The CDR3 is CASSTQGDSYNEQFF. The CDR3 DNA is TGTGCCAGCAGCACACAGGGGGACTCCTACAATGAGCAGTTCTTC. The complete variable domain, with remaining parts taken from reference TRBV9 and TRBJ2-1, reads DSGVTQTPKHLITATGQRVTLRCSPRSGDLSVYWYQQSLDQGLQFLIQYYNGEERAKGNILERFSAQQFPDLHSELNLSSLELGDSALYFCASSTQGDSYNEQFFGPGTRLTVL.

This chain connects TRBV11-2 to TRBJ2-1, with unresolved D. Germline V gives CDR1 SGHAT, CDR2 FQNNGV. The ends were cut back, 3 bases at V and 12 bases at J, with 12 bases in the middle. CDR3 length: 12 amino acids. In DNA, the CDR3 is TGTGCCAGCAGCTTTATAACACAGCCGCAGTTCTTC. Protein: CASSFITQPQFF.

The genes are TRBV7-3 and TRBJ2-5; TRBD1 matches at 7 bases. The germline V gene has CDR1 SGHTA and CDR2 FQGTGA. The CDR3 runs to 13 residues. With V trimmed by 5 bases and J by 4 bases, 4 bases remained unmatched. For the CDR3, the DNA is TGTGCCAGCAGCCCGGGACAGCGAGAGACCCAGTACTTC. It encodes CASSPGQRETQYF.

In DNA form, the CDR3 reads TGTGCAAGTCGCTTAGGAGCGGTGTTAAGTTCTTGCAATGAGCAGTTCTTC. It encodes CASRLGAVLSSCNEQFF. This sequence joins TRBV12-2 and TRBJ2-1; the table's D call of TRBD2 was not tested on the DNA. TRBV12-2 is a pseudogene locus. The CDR3 extends over 17 amino acids.

The V call is TRBV5-4, the J call TRBJ1-1, with 7 bases matching TRBD1. This CDR3 region has 13 residues. The V and J ends lost 0 bases and 9 bases, in that order; junction bases with no gene match: 5. Germline V gene data show CDR1 as SGHNT and CDR2 as YYREEE (reference sequence). CDR3 DNA sequence: TGTGCCAGCAGCTTGGGGGGGGACAGAAAAGCTTTCTTT. Its protein product is CASSLGGDRKAFF.

This clone has just one count. V and J are TRBV7-9 and TRBJ2-5; D remains unclear. This CDR3 region has 12 residues. Germline CDR1 SEHNR, CDR2 FQNEAQ (reference sequence). V was pared by 5 bases and J by 0 bases, with 4 bases between. The CDR3 DNA sequence: TGTGCCAGCAGCCAGTACCAAGAGACCCAGTACTTC. Its translation is CASSQYQETQYF.

This clone was recorded once. The chain carries TRBV5-1 and TRBJ1-1, with D possibly TRBD1 on 6 matching bases. The germline CDR1 and CDR2 sequences are SGHRS and YFSETQ. The V end lost 0 bases, the J end lost 4 bases, and 16 bases lay between the germline ends. This CDR3 is 16 amino acids long. CDR3: CASSLGAQGGVTEAFF. Written as DNA, the CDR3 is TGCGCCAGCAGCTTGGGCGCTCAAGGGGGGGTCACTGAAGCTTTCTTT.

The rearrangement uses TRBV18 and TRBJ1-1, with no clear D. Trimming removed 4 bases at V and 1 base at J, with 10 bases between. Germline assignment: CDR1 KGHSH and CDR2 LQKENI. The length of the CDR3 is 14 residues. CDR3 nucleotides: TGTGCCAGCTCACTTATTTATAAGAACACTGAAGCTTTCTTT. Amino acid sequence: CASSLIYKNTEAFF.

This chain uses TRBV6-5 with TRBJ2-7; 7 bases fit TRBD2. Germline CDR1 reads MNHEY; CDR2 reads SVGAGI. Trimming removed 5 bases from V and 3 bases from J; junction bases left unmatched: 10. The CDR3 consists of 15 residues. The CDR3 reads CASSQRGGIYYEQYF. The DNA for the CDR3 is TGTGCCAGCAGTCAGAGGGGAGGGATATACTACGAGCAGTACTTC.

CDR3 sequence: CAWTPGTINSPLHF. For the CDR3, the DNA is TGTGCCTGGACGCCCGGGACAATAAATTCACCCCTCCACTTT. The rearrangement uses TRBV30 and TRBJ1-6, with a possible D match to TRBD1 (6 bases). Trimming removed 4 bases from V and 7 bases from J, with 14 bases in between. The CDR3 has 14 residues. The germline CDR1 and CDR2 sequences are GTSNPN and SVGIG (reference sequence).

This chain links TRBV30 with TRBJ1-5; D not resolved. The CDR3 extends over 15 amino acids. V lost 4 bases and J 1 base, leaving 14 bases between the germline ends. Germline CDR1 is GTSNPN and CDR2 is SVGIG (reference sequence). The CDR3 region has the DNA TGTGCCTGGAAGGTGGGCAGTTCAAGCAATCAGCCCCAGCATTTT. Protein: CAWKVGSSSNQPQHF. Full variable domain (outside the CDR3, taken from reference TRBV30 and TRBJ1-5): SQTIHQWPATLVQPVGSPLSLECTVEGTSNPNLYWYRQAAGRGLQLLFYSVGIGQISSEVPQNLSASRPQDRQFILSSKKLLLSDSGFYLCAWKVGSSSNQPQHFGDGTRLSIL.

This clone appeared a single time. The chain is built from TRBV30 and TRBJ1-2; D uncertain. The CDR3 runs 11 residues. Per the germline V gene, CDR1 is GTSNPN and CDR2 is SVGIG (reference sequence). V was clipped by 5 bases and J by 8 bases, with 12 bases between them. CDR3 amino acids: CAWEGSRGYTF. The CDR3, as DNA: TGTGCCTGGGAGGGCTCCCGGGGCTACACCTTC.

The chain carries TRBV28 and TRBJ2-1; weak D call: TRBD2 (7 bases). V was trimmed by 8 bases and J by 8 bases, leaving 13 bases between them. Germline V lookup: CDR1 MDHEN, CDR2 SYDVKM. The CDR3 is 12 amino acids. Here the CDR3 DNA reads TGTGCCAGCTCCCGCGGGGGCTATGAGCAGTTCTTC. Translation gives CASSRGGYEQFF. The full variable domain, its missing parts supplied by reference TRBV28 and TRBJ2-1, is DVKVTQSSRYLVKRTGEKVFLECVQDMDHENMFWYRQDPGLGLRLIYFSYDVKMKEKGDIPEGYSVSREKKERFSLILESASTNQTSMYLCASSRGGYEQFFGPGTRLTVL.

The chain couples TRBV5-6 to TRBJ2-3; 10 bases match TRBD2. Germline V gene data show CDR1 as SGHDT and CDR2 as YYEEEE. This CDR3 has 16 amino acids. The trim removed 8 bases at V and 3 bases at J, leaving 12 bases unmatched. Written as DNA, the CDR3 is TGTGCCAGTCTTCCCCAGCGGGAGGGTCGGACAGATACGCAGTATTTT. Translated: CASLPQREGRTDTQYF.

The V call is TRBV30, the J call TRBJ2-2; D not certain. Germline V lookup: CDR1 GTSNPN, CDR2 SVGIG (reference sequence). The V end lost 4 bases, the J end lost 3 bases, and 12 bases lay between the germline ends. The CDR3 runs to 14 residues. CDR3 in DNA: TGTGCCTGGACCAGACAACCTGACACCGGGGAGCTGTTTTTT. The encoded protein is CAWTRQPDTGELFF.

This chain connects TRBV7-9 to TRBJ2-5, with 10 bases lining up with TRBD2. The junction had 5 bases not matched to a gene; V was cut back by 0 bases and J by 4 bases. The CDR3 has 16 residues. Germline V gives CDR1 SEHNR, CDR2 FQNEAQ (reference sequence). The DNA for the CDR3 is TGTGCCAGCAGCTTAGCAATAGCGGGAGGAGGAGAGACCCAGTACTTC. Amino acids: CASSLAIAGGGETQYF.

The V gene is TRBV4-3, the J gene TRBJ2-7; D is perhaps TRBD2 (6 bases). V lost 3 bases and J 2 bases, leaving 11 bases between the germline ends. The length of the CDR3 is 14 residues. Germline V gene data show CDR1 as LGHNA and CDR2 as YSLEER. The CDR3: CASSQGTVTYEQYF. CDR3 nucleotides: TGCGCCAGCAGCCAGGGGACTGTGACCTACGAGCAGTACTTC.

The chain links TRBV6-5 to TRBJ1-1; 9 bases fit TRBD1. The trim removed 6 bases at V and 5 bases at J, leaving 7 bases unmatched. CDR1 and CDR2 (germline): MNHEY, SVGAGI. CDR3 size: 14 residues. CDR3 nucleotides: TGTGCCAGCAGACCCGGACAGGGGAGAACTGAAGCTTTCTTT. Protein product: CASRPGQGRTEAFF.

The V gene is TRBV25-1, the J gene TRBJ2-7; D not resolved. Between the trimmed V and J ends, which lost 5 bases and 3 bases, there was a span of 14 bases. The length of the CDR3 is 14 residues. The germline gives CDR1 MGHDK, CDR2 SYGVNS. The CDR3 spells CASSRGVPNYEQYF. CDR3 bases: TGTGCCAGCAGTCGTGGAGTCCCAAACTACGAGCAGTACTTC.

The chain carries TRBV7-2 and TRBJ1-1; no clear D gene. Germline CDR1 is SGHTA and CDR2 is FQGNSA. The CDR3 length is 15 residues. Between the trimmed V and J ends, which lost 6 bases and 2 bases, there was a span of 16 bases. CDR3 DNA sequence: TGTGCCAGCAGGGGAGCGGGCAGTTTTAACACTGAAGCTTTCTTT. This translates into CASRGAGSFNTEAFF.

The chain links TRBV5-6 to TRBJ1-5, with TRBD1 matching over 7 bases. Germline loops: CDR1 SGHDT, CDR2 YYEEEE. This CDR3 is 14 amino acids long. V lost 0 bases and J lost 7; bases outside the gene matches: 4. This CDR3 reads CASSLGGGPQPQHF. DNA of the CDR3: TGTGCCAGCAGCTTGGGAGGGGGCCCACAGCCCCAGCATTTT.

This chain connects TRBV11-2 to TRBJ1-5, with D perhaps TRBD1 (5 bases). CDR1 is SGHAT and CDR2 is FQNNGV in the germline V gene. The CDR3 is 16 amino acids. V lost 4 bases, J lost 5 bases, and 18 bases lay in between. CDR3 amino acids: CASSSTKGPPYQPQHF. DNA of the CDR3: TGTGCCAGCAGCTCAACGAAGGGGCCCCCCTATCAGCCCCAGCATTTT.

The chain carries TRBV28 and TRBJ2-5; 7 positions match TRBD2. Germline CDR1 and CDR2: MDHEN and SYDVKM. The length of the CDR3 is 15 residues. After removal of 7 bases from V and 5 bases from J, the junction contained 13 bases not matched to a gene. CDR3 in DNA: TGTGCCAGCACGAACTTACCCCAGGGAGGGGAGACCCAGTACTTC. Amino acid sequence: CASTNLPQGGETQYF.

J is TRBJ1-6 and V is TRBV4-3, with 9 bases matching TRBD1. Per the germline V gene, CDR1 is LGHNA and CDR2 is YSLEER. The CDR3 is 18 residues long. The ends lost 0 bases at V and 6 bases at J; junction bases unmatched: 9. CDR3 sequence reads: CASSQDIPQGAVNSPLHF. The CDR3 DNA reads as TGCGCCAGCAGCCAAGATATCCCACAGGGGGCAGTTAATTCACCCCTCCACTTT.

The rearrangement joins TRBV7-9 to TRBJ2-1, with 9 bases fitting TRBD2. CDR3 length: 17 residues. V dropped 4 bases and J dropped 4; count of bases not matched to a gene: 11. Germline CDR1 is SEHNR and CDR2 is FQNEAQ (reference sequence). CDR3 amino acids: CASSSPLAGTGYNEQFF. The CDR3 nucleotides read TGTGCCAGCAGCTCACCCCTAGCGGGAACCGGATACAATGAGCAGTTCTTC.

The chain uses TRBV19 and TRBJ2-3; 8 bases fit TRBD2. V trimming: 3 bases; J trimming: 0 bases; junction bases outside the gene matches: 5. The CDR3 totals 16 residues. The germline gives CDR1 LNHDA, CDR2 SQIVND (reference sequence). The CDR3 protein is CASSITSGASTDTQYF. The CDR3, as DNA: TGTGCCAGTAGTATTACTAGCGGAGCTAGCACAGATACGCAGTATTTT.

V gene TRBV11-2 combines with J gene TRBJ1-4; TRBD1 agrees at 10 bases. Trimming at V came to 1 base and at J to 8 bases, leaving 4 bases not matched to a gene. The CDR3 spans 15 residues. The germline CDR1 and CDR2 sequences are SGHAT and FQNNGV. The CDR3 DNA follows: TGTGCCAGCAGCTTAGGACAGGGGGCCAACGAAAAACTGTTTTTT. This encodes CASSLGQGANEKLFF.

J is TRBJ1-6 and V is TRBV27, with TRBD1 identical over 8 bases. The CDR3 sequence is 15 residues long. Per germline, CDR1 MNHEY and CDR2 SMNVEV (reference sequence). V dropped 6 bases and J dropped 9; count of bases not matched to a gene: 10. CDR3 protein: CASSQDRVGSSPLHF. The CDR3 region has the DNA TGTGCCAGCAGCCAGGACAGGGTTGGAAGTTCACCCCTCCACTTT.

The genes are TRBV10-2 and TRBJ1-2; 7 nucleotides line up with TRBD1. J was trimmed by 5 bases and V by 3 bases; bases with no gene match: 6. The CDR3 is 14 residues long. Germline lookup yields CDR1 WSHSY and CDR2 SAAADI. In nucleotides, the CDR3 is TGCGCCAGCAGTGAAGGGAACAGGGGATATGGCTACACCTTC. Its translation is CASSEGNRGYGYTF.